The sequence of this T cell receptor (beta chain) was determined in a study of blood T cell repertoires in COVID-19. Study-wide context: Specimens from acute and convalescent COVID-19 originated in the United States, Italy and Spain.

Trimming left V 4 bases short and J 7 bases short, with 10 bases between. In germline, CDR1 is GTSNPN, CDR2 SVGIG (reference sequence). CDR3 length: 12 residues. In the original processing: Estimation of nucleated cell counts was performed using reference gene primer amplification. The data were produced by immunoSEQ multiplex PCR, yet TCRdb's version contains in-frame clones alone and is incomplete. Clone size and the V and J calls come from that table; the DNA yielded D and trimming. The repertoire holds about 250,000 clones, with 75% to 90% as singletons. The chain carries TRBV30 and TRBJ1-4; no firm D call. Sequenced input: peripheral blood. This TCR came from a woman aged 25 to 39 with active or convalescent COVID-19. CDR3 sequence reads: CAWNLPGEKLFF. In DNA form, the CDR3 reads TGTGCCTGGAATCTGCCGGGTGAAAAACTGTTTTTT.